This entry concerns a single T cell receptor (beta chain). Antigen specificity is unknown. The data were obtained in a study of a mutant IDH1 vaccine in newly diagnosed glioma. Study background: The study started vaccination 4-6 weeks after radiotherapy alone, or with temozolomide cycles. Of the patients given treatment, approximately 60% were male and approximately 40% were female, and a mean age of about 44 years was recorded. Those enrolled had earlier been treated with radiotherapy, temozolomide, or both, mostly both.

The data were produced by immunoSEQ multiplex PCR, yet TCRdb's version contains in-frame clones alone and is incomplete. In the table there are some 70,000 clones, approximately 84% of which are singletons. Time point indicated: week 35, safety follow-up. Topical imiquimod was applied with each vaccine dose, which held 300 ug of mutant IDH1 20-mer peptide. The germline V and J ends were trimmed by 2 bases and 7 bases, with 18 bases remaining between them. This CDR3 has 15 residues. Germline loops: CDR1 LGHNT, CDR2 FRNRAP. The rearrangement links TRBV12-5 to TRBJ2-7; TRBD1 or TRBD2 may be the D gene (5 bases each). The receptor comes from a man between 18 and 29 years old with glioma. Sequencing was performed on PBMCs, taken from a glioma patient whose treatment included an IDH1 peptide vaccine. CDR3 DNA sequence: TGTGCTAGTGGTTTGTTCCCGGGACCCCCTAGGGAGCAGTACTTC. This encodes CASGLFPGPPREQYF.